A single T cell receptor (beta chain) is shown here with its context. This specimen belongs to a study of cytomegalovirus exposure and HLA in healthy donors. CDR1 and CDR2 from the germline V gene are MNHEY and SMNVEV (reference sequence). This CDR3 region has 13 residues. Trimming left V 6 bases short and J 5 bases short, with 8 bases between. Profiling relied on immunoSEQ multiplex PCR, and the TCRdb table lists in-frame clones only, not all of them. This table has about 160,000 clones, roughly 96% appearing once. The sequence was collected from a woman under 30 in good health and CMV-seronegative. Sequences were obtained from PBMCs. The chain uses TRBV27 and TRBJ1-6; the D gene is possibly TRBD1 (5 bases). DNA for the CDR3: TGTGCCAGCAGGGGGCGCCATAATTCACCCCTCCACTTT. Residues: CASRGRHNSPLHF.